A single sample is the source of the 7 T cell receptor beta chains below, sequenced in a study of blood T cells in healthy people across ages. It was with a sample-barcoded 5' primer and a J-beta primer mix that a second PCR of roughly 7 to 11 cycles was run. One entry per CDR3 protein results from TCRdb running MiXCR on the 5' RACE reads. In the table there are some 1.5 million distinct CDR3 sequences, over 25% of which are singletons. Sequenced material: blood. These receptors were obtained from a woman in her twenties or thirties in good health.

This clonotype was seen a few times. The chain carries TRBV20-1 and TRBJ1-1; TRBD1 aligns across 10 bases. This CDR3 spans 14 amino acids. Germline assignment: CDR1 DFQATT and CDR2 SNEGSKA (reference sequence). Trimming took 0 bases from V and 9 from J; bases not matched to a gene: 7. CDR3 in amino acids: CSARDEGQGRKAFF. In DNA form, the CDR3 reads TGCAGTGCTAGAGACGAGGGACAGGGGAGGAAAGCTTTCTTT.

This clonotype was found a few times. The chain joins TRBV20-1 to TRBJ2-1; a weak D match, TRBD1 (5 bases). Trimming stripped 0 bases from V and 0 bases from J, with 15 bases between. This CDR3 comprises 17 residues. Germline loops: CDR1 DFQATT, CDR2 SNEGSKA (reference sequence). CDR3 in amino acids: CSAREPTGAVSYNEQFF. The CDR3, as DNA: TGCAGTGCTAGAGAGCCTACTGGGGCTGTCTCCTACAATGAGCAGTTCTTC.

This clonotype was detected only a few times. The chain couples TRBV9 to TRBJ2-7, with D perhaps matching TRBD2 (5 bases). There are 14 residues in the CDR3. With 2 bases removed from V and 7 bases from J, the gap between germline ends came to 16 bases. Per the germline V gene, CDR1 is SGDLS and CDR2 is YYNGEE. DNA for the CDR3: TGTGCCAGCAGCGTTACGGACGGGATAAGGGAGCAGTACTTC. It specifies CASSVTDGIREQYF.

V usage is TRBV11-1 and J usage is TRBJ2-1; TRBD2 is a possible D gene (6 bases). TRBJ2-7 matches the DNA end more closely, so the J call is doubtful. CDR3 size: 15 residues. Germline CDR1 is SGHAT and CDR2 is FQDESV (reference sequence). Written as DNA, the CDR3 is TGTGCCAGCAGTTTTTCTTGGGACTCCTACAATGAGCAGTACTTC. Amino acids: CASSFSWDSYNEQYF.

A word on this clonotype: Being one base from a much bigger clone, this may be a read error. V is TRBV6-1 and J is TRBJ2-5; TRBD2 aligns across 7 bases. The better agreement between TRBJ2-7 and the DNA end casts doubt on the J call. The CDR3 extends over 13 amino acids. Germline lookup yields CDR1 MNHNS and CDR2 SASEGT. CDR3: CATYGGISCEQYF. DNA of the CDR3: TGTGCCACTTACGGGGGGATCTCCTGCGAGCAGTACTTC.

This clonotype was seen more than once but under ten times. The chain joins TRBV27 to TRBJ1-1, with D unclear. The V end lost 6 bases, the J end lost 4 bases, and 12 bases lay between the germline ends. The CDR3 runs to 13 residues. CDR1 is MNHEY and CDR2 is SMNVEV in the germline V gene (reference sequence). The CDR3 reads CASSPGPGTEAFF. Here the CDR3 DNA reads TGTGCCAGCAGCCCCGGCCCGGGCACTGAAGCTTTCTTT.

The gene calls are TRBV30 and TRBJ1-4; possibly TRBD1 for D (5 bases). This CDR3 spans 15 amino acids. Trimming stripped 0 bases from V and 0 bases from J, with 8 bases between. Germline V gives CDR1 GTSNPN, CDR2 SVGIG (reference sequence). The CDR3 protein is CAWSVQATTNEKLFF. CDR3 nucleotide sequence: TGTGCCTGGAGTGTACAGGCTACAACTAATGAAAAACTGTTTTTT.